The 13 T cell receptor beta chains reported below all come from one sample, sequenced in a study of blood T cell repertoires in COVID-19. The table came from immunoSEQ multiplex PCR; TCRdb's copy has only in-frame clones and leaves some out. The sample lists about 59,000 clones; around 80% were seen once. The source material was peripheral blood. The source is a man in his 60s with acute or convalescent COVID-19.

This sequence joins TRBV2 and TRBJ2-7; 7 nucleotides match TRBD2. Germline-derived CDR1 and CDR2 are SNHLY and FYNNEI. The CDR3 has 13 amino acids. After removal of 11 bases from V and 3 bases from J, the junction contained 10 bases not matched to a gene. CDR3 in amino acids: CAGVGGMGYEQYF. The CDR3 nucleotides read TGTGCCGGGGTCGGGGGGATGGGCTACGAGCAGTACTTC. Full variable domain (missing parts from reference TRBV2 and TRBJ2-7): EPEVTQTPSHQVTQMGQEVILRCVPISNHLYFYWYRQILGQKVEFLVSFYNNEISEKSEIFDDQFSVERPDGSNFTLKIRSTKLEDSAMYFCAGVGGMGYEQYFGPGTRLTVT.

V and J are TRBV30 and TRBJ1-4, with D possibly TRBD1 on 6 matching bases. The CDR3 is 14 residues long. Trimming shortened V by 2 bases and J by 4 bases, and 11 bases separated the two germline ends. Germline values: CDR1 GTSNPN, CDR2 SVGIG (reference sequence). DNA for the CDR3: TGTGCCTGGAGTAGAGGGGGTGGTAATGAAAAACTGTTTTTT. Its translation: CAWSRGGGNEKLFF.

The chain uses TRBV6-1 and TRBJ2-3; D is undetermined. This CDR3 has 13 residues. The V end was cut by 3 bases, the J end by 1 base, with 5 bases between. Per the germline V gene, CDR1 is MNHNS and CDR2 is SASEGT. CDR3 nucleotides: TGTGCCAGCAGTGACCCTCGCACAGATACGCAGTATTTT. It translates to CASSDPRTDTQYF.

Turning to this clone: Likely a read error: the CDR3 ends without its conserved phenylalanine or tryptophan. The chain employs TRBV5-1 and TRBJ2-3; D is unclear. Germline loops: CDR1 SGHRS, CDR2 YFSETQ. V lost 6 bases and J 1 base, leaving 6 bases between the germline ends. This CDR3 is built from 12 residues. The chain's CDR3 is CASNQGTDTQYS. CDR3 sequence (DNA): TGCGCCAGCAACCAAGGCACAGATACGCAGTATTCT.

V usage is TRBV9 and J usage is TRBJ1-1; 7 bases match TRBD1. CDR3 length: 14 residues. V was pared by 5 bases and J by 1 base, with 5 bases of the junction left unmatched. The germline CDR1 and CDR2 sequences are SGDLS and YYNGEE. CDR3 bases: TGTGCCAGCAGTTATGAGGGGGCGAACACTGAAGCTTTCTTT. Its translation is CASSYEGANTEAFF.

The chain employs TRBV6-1 and TRBJ2-3, with D tentatively TRBD1 (6 bases). The V gene's germline CDR1 is MNHNS and CDR2 SASEGT. The CDR3 totals 16 residues. Trimming removed 4 bases from V and 0 bases from J, with 14 bases in between. In DNA form, the CDR3 reads TGTGCCAGCAGTGGCACCGGGACACCGAGCACAGATACGCAGTATTTT. It is translated as CASSGTGTPSTDTQYF.

This clone was counted at least ten times. The CDR3 bases are TGCGCCAGCCGGACTAGCGGACAAGAGACCCAGTACTTC. It translates to CASRTSGQETQYF. This rearrangement joins TRBV10-2 to TRBJ2-5; TRBD2 aligns across 10 bases. J gave up 2 bases and V 8 bases, and 2 bases lay outside the gene matches. The CDR3 has 13 residues. Germline loops: CDR1 WSHSY, CDR2 SAAADI.

The chain carries TRBV2 and TRBJ2-1, with D possibly matching TRBD1 (5 bases). Looked up from germline, CDR1 is SNHLY and CDR2 is FYNNEI. Between the trimmed V and J ends, which lost 7 bases and 5 bases, there was a span of 15 bases. This CDR3 is built from 14 residues. CDR3 coding DNA: TGTGCCAGCACCCTTAGTGGGGCCAACAATGAGCAGTTCTTC. Translated, it gives CASTLSGANNEQFF.

This clone appeared a single time. This chain uses TRBV10-1 with TRBJ1-1; D gene ambiguous. CDR1 WNHNN and CDR2 SYGVQD come from the germline V gene (reference sequence). The CDR3 sequence is 13 residues long. Trimming left V 0 bases short and J 4 bases short, with 6 bases between. This CDR3 reads CASSESRGTEAFF. The CDR3, as DNA: TGCGCCAGCAGTGAGTCCCGGGGCACTGAAGCTTTCTTT.

This chain uses TRBV28 with TRBJ2-2; maybe TRBD1 (6 bases). Trimming shortened V by 2 bases and J by 4 bases, and 11 bases separated the two germline ends. Germline loops: CDR1 MDHEN, CDR2 SYDVKM. The CDR3 is 15 residues long. CDR3 sequence reads: CASSLGGISTGELFF. As DNA, the CDR3 is TGTGCCAGCAGTTTAGGGGGCATATCCACCGGGGAGCTGTTTTTT. Supplemented by reference TRBV28 and TRBJ2-2, the full variable domain reads DVKVTQSSRYLVKRTGEKVFLECVQDMDHENMFWYRQDPGLGLRLIYFSYDVKMKEKGDIPEGYSVSREKKERFSLILESASTNQTSMYLCASSLGGISTGELFFGEGSRLTVL.

The CDR3 nucleotides are TGTGCCAGCAGCTTGCGTTACAATGAGCAGTTCTTC. It is translated as CASSLRYNEQFF. This chain links TRBV5-8 with TRBJ2-1; D uncertain. The V gene's germline CDR1 is SGHTS and CDR2 YDEGEE. V lost 1 base and J 4 bases, leaving 3 bases between the germline ends. The CDR3 extends over 12 amino acids.

This clone appeared once. The chain carries TRBV2 and TRBJ2-7, with D uncertain. The CDR3 runs to 11 residues. V was pared by 7 bases and J by 4 bases, with 8 bases between. CDR1 and CDR2 from the germline V gene are SNHLY and FYNNEI. CDR3 in amino acids: CASTPGYEQYF. CDR3 sequence (DNA): TGTGCCAGCACTCCCGGTTACGAGCAGTACTTC.

The rearrangement links TRBV7-9 to TRBJ2-1; the match to TRBD2 covers 7 bases. Trimming removed 3 bases from V and 2 bases from J; junction bases left unmatched: 4. The germline V gene encodes CDR1 SEHNR and CDR2 FQNEAQ (reference sequence). The CDR3 consists of 15 residues. The CDR3 protein is CASSLGRAPYNEQFF. Here the CDR3 DNA reads TGTGCCAGCAGCTTGGGGAGGGCCCCCTACAATGAGCAGTTCTTC.